This TCR beta chain was captured in a study of beta chain features in type 1 diabetes. Study overall: Healthy donors resembled patients in age, gender and cell yields.

V was cut by 0 bases and J by 3 bases, with 0 bases left in between. The CDR3 extends over 13 amino acids. Germline V gene sequence: CDR1 SGHAT, CDR2 FQDESV (reference sequence). This clone was picked up a small number of times. Its target is not known. Just one base apart from a much larger clone, this may be a read error. Sequencing targeted expressed TCRB transcripts, as all isolated RNA had been reverse transcribed. TCRdb's copy holds only in-frame clones and misses some; the assay was immunoSEQ multiplex PCR. The data show 900,000 or so clones, roughly 15% seen once. Whole-study results and caveats: Shorter TCRB CDR3s, moderately but significantly so, were found in Type 1 diabetes patients in all four CD4+ subsets.

The sample consisted of naive CD4+ T cells from blood. The V gene is TRBV11-1, the J gene TRBJ2-6, with D unclear. This TCR came from a woman aged 18-29 years in good health. CDR3 amino acids: CASSLAGANVLTF. The CDR3 coding sequence is TGTGCCAGCAGCTTAGCTGGGGCCAACGTCCTGACTTTC.